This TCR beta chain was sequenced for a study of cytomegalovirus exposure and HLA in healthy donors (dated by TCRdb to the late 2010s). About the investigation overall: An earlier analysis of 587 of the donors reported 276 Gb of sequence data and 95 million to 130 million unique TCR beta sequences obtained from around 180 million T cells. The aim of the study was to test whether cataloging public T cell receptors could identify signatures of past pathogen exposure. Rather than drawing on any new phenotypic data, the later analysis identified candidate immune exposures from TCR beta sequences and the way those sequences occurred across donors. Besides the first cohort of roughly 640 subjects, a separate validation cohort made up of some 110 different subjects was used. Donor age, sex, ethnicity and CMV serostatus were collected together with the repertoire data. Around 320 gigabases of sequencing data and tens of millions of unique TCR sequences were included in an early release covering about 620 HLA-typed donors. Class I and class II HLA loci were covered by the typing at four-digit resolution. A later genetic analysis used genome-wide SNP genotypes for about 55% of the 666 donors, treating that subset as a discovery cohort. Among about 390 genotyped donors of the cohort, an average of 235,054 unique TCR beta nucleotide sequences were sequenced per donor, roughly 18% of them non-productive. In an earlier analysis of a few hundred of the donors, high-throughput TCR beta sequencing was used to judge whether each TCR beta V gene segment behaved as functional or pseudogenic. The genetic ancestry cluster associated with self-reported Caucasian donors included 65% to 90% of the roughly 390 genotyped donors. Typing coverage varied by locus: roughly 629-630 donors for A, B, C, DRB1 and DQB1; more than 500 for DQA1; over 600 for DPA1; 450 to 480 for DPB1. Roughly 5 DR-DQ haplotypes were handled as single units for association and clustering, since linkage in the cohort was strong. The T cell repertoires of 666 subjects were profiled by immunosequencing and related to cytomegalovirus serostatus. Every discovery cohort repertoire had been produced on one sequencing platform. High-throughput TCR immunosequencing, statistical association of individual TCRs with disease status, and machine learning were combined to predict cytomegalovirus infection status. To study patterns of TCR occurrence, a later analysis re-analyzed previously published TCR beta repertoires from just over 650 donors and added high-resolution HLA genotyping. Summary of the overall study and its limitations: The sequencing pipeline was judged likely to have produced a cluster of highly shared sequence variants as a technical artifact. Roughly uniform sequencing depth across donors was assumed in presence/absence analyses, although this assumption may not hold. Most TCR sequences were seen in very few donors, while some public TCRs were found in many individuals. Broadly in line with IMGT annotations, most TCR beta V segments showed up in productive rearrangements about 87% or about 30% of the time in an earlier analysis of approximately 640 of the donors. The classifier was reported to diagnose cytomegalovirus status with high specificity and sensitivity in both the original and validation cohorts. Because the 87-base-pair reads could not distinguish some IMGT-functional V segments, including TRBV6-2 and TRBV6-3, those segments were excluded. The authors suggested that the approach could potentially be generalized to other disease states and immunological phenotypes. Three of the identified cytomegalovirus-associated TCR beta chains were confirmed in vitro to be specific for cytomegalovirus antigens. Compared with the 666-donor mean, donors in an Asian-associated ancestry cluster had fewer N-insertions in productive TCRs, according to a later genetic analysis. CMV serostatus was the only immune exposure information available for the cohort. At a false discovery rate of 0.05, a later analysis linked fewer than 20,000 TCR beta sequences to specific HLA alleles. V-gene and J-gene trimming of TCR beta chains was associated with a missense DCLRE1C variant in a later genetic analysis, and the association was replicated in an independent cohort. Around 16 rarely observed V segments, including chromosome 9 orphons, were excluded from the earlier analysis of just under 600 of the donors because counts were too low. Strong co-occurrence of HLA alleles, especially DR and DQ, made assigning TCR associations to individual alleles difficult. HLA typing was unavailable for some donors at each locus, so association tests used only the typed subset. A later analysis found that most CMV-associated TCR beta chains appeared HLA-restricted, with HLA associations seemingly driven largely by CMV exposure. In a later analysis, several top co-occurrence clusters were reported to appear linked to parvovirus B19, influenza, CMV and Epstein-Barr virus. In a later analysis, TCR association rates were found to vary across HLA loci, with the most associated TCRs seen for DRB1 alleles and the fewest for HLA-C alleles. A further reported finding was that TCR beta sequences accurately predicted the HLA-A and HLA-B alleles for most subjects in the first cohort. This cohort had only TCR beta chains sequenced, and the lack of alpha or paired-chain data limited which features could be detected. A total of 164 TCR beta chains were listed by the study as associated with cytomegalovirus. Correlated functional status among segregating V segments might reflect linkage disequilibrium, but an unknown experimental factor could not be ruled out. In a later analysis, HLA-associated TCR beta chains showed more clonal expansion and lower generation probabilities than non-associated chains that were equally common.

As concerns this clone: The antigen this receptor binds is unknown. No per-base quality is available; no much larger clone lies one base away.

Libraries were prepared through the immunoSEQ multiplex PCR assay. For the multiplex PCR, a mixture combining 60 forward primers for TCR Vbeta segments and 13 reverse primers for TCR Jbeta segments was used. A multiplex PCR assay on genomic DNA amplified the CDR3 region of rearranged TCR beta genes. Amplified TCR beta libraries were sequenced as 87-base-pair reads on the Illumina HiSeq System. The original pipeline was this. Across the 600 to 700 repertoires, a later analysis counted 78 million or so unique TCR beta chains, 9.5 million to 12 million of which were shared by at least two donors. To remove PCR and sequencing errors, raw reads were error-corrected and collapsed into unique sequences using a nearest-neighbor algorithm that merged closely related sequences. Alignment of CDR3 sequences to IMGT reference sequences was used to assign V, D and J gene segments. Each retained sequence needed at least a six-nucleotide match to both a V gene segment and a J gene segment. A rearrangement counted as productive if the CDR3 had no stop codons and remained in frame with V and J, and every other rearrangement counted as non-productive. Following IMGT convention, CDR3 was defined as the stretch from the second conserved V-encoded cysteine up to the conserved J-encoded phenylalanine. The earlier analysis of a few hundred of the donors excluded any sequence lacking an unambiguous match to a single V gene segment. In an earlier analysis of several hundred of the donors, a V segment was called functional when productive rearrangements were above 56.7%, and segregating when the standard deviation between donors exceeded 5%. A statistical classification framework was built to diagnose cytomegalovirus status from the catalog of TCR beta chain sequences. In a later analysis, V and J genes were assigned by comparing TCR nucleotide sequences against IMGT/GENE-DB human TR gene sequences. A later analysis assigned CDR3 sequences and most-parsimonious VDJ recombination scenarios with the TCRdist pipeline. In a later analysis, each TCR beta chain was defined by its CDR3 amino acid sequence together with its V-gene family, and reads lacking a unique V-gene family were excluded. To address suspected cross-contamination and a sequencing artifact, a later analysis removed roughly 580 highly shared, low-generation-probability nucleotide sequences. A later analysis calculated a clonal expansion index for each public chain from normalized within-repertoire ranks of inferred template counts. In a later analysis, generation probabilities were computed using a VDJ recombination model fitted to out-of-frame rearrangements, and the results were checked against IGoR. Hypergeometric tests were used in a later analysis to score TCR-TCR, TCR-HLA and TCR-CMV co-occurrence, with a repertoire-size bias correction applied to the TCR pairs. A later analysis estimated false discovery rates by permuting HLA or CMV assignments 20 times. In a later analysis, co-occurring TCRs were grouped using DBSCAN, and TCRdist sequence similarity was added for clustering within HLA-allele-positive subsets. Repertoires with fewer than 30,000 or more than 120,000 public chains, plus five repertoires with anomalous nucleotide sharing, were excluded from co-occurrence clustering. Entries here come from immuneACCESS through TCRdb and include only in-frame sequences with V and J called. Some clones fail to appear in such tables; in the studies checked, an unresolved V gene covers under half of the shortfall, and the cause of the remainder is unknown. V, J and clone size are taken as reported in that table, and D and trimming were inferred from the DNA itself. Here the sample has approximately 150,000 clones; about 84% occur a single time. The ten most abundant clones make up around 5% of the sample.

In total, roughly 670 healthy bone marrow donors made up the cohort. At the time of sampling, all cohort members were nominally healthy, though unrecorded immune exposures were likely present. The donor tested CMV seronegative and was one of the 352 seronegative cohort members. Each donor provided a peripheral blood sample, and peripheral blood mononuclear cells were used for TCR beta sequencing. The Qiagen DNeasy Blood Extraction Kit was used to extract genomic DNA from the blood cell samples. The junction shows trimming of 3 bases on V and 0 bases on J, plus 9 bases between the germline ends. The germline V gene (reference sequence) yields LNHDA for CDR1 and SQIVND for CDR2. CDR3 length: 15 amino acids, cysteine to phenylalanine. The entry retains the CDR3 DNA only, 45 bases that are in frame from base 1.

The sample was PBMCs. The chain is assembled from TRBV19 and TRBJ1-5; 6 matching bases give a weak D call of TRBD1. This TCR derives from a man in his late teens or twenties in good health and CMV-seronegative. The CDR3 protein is CASSIRDISNQPQHF. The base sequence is TGTGCCAGTAGTATTAGGGACATTAGCAATCAGCCCCAGCATTTT. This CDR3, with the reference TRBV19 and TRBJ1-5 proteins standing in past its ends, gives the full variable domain DGGITQSPKYLFRKEGQNVTLSCEQNLNHDAMYWYRQDPGQGLRLIYYSQIVNDFQKGDIAEGYSVSREKKESFPLTVTSAQKNPTAFYLCASSIRDISNQPQHFGDGTRLSIL.